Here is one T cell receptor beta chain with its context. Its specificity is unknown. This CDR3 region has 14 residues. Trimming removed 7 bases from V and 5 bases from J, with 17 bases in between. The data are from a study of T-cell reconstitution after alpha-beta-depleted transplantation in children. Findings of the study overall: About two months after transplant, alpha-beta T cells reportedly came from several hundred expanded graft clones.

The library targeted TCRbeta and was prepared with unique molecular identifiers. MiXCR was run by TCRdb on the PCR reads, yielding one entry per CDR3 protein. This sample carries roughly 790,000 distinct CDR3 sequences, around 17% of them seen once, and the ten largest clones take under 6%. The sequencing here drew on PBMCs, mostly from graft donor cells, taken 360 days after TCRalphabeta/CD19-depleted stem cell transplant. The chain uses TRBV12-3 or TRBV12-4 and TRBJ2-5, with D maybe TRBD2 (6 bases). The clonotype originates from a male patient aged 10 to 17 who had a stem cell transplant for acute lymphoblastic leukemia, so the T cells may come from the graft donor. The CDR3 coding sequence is TGTGCCAGCACCCTGGGTAGCGGAGACGAGACCCAGTACTTC. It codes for CASTLGSGDETQYF.